Each of the 10 T cell receptor beta chains below was sequenced from the same sample in a study of a mutant IDH1 vaccine in newly diagnosed glioma. Profiling relied on immunoSEQ multiplex PCR, and the TCRdb table lists in-frame clones only, not all of them. The data hold roughly 38,000 clones, with around 76% observed a single time. The antigens for these receptors are not known. This sample's time point: week 23, last vaccination. Doses consisted of 300 ug of mutant IDH1 20-mer peptide each, paired with topical imiquimod. Sequenced material: PBMCs, taken from a glioma patient whose treatment included an IDH1 peptide vaccine. The receptor source for this set is a man in his fifties or sixties with glioma.

This rearrangement joins TRBV6-1 to TRBJ1-5; D is uncertain. Germline lookup yields CDR1 MNHNS and CDR2 SASEGT. The CDR3 sequence is 15 residues long. The V end was cut by 6 bases, the J end by 2 bases, with 14 bases between. Written as DNA, the CDR3 is TGTGCCAGCAGCCATAGGTTTGGGGGCAATCAGCCCCAGCATTTT. Translating gives CASSHRFGGNQPQHF.

V is TRBV29-1 and J is TRBJ2-3; D may be TRBD2 (5 bases). The CDR3 is 14 amino acids. With 3 bases removed from V and 0 bases from J, the gap between germline ends came to 10 bases. Per germline, CDR1 SQVTM and CDR2 ANQGSEA. CDR3 in DNA: TGCAGCGTTGATGGGGAGCTAAGCACAGATACGCAGTATTTT. Encoded protein: CSVDGELSTDTQYF.

This sequence joins TRBV10-3 and TRBJ1-3; no definite D call. The CDR3 is 12 residues long. V shed 6 bases and J shed 5 bases, with 8 bases lying between them. The V gene's germline CDR1 is ENHRY and CDR2 SYGVKD. Here the CDR3 reads CAIRSSRNTIYF. As DNA, the CDR3 is TGTGCCATCAGATCGTCGAGAAACACCATATATTTT.

V usage is TRBV7-9 and J usage is TRBJ1-1; D unclear. CDR1 is SEHNR, CDR2 FQNEAQ, per germline (reference sequence). V lost 6 bases, J lost 1 base, and 15 bases lay in between. The CDR3 loop spans 15 amino acids. CDR3 nucleotide sequence: TGTGCCAGCAGATATAAGGGCAGGTCGAACACTGAAGCTTTCTTT. This sequence encodes CASRYKGRSNTEAFF.

In regard to this clone: One junction end disagrees with the germline gene, perhaps due to a read error. The rearrangement uses TRBV7-2 and TRBJ2-7; D possibly corresponds to TRBD1 (5 bases). The V gene's germline CDR1 is SGHTA and CDR2 FQGNSA. The CDR3 has 12 residues. Here the CDR3 reads CASSLPGIGATF. The CDR3 region has the DNA TGTGCCAGCAGCCTTCCAGGGATAGGGGCAACCTTC.

The chain employs TRBV30 and TRBJ1-5; 8 bases fit TRBD1. Germline loops: CDR1 GTSNPN, CDR2 SVGIG (reference sequence). V was pared by 2 bases and J by 10 bases, with 10 bases of the junction left unmatched. The CDR3 consists of 14 residues. CDR3 region: CAWSTGQGWGPQHF. The CDR3 nucleotides are TGTGCCTGGAGTACCGGACAGGGATGGGGACCCCAGCATTTT.

This clone is categorized as medium-sized. The chain joins TRBV7-9 to TRBJ1-1; D unresolved. The germline gives CDR1 SEHNR, CDR2 FQNEAQ (reference sequence). V shed 4 bases and J shed 3 bases, with 12 bases lying between them. The CDR3 length is 14 residues. The CDR3 sequence is CASSWEGRDTEAFF. The CDR3 coding sequence is TGTGCCAGCAGCTGGGAAGGGAGGGACACTGAAGCTTTCTTT.

The genes are TRBV7-9 and TRBJ2-7; 7 nucleotides line up with TRBD2. The CDR3 has 15 amino acids. V lost 4 bases to trimming and J lost 5 bases; unmatched junction nucleotides: 11. CDR1 and CDR2 from the germline V gene are SEHNR and FQNEAQ (reference sequence). CDR3 DNA: TGTGCCAGCAGCTCCGATCCGACTAGCAGCCACGAGCAGTACTTC. It specifies CASSSDPTSSHEQYF.

The rearrangement uses TRBV14 and TRBJ2-2; D remains unclear. The CDR3 is made up of 14 amino acids. The germline CDR1 and CDR2 sequences are SGHDN and FVKESK. Trimming removed 0 bases at V and 4 bases at J, with 6 bases between. The CDR3 nucleotides read TGTGCCAGCAGCCAAGAAGTGGGCACCGGGGAGCTGTTTTTT. Protein sequence: CASSQEVGTGELFF. The full variable domain, completed using reference TRBV14 and TRBJ2-2, is EAGVTQFPSHSVIEKGQTVTLRCDPISGHDNLYWYRRVMGKEIKFLLHFVKESKQDESGMPNNRFLAERTGGTYSTLKVQPAELEDSGVYFCASSQEVGTGELFFGEGSRLTVL.

The rearrangement joins TRBV5-1 to TRBJ1-1; 7 nucleotides match TRBD1. This CDR3 region has 13 residues. Germline-derived CDR1 and CDR2 are SGHRS and YFSETQ. J was trimmed by 0 bases and V by 4 bases; bases with no gene match: 0. The CDR3 loop reads CASSGQVNTEAFF. DNA of the CDR3: TGCGCCAGCAGCGGACAGGTGAACACTGAAGCTTTCTTT.